This TCR beta chain was sequenced for a study of Graves' ophthalmopathy and Graves' hyperthyroidism. Study at large: Hyperthyroidism qualified as stable when ophthalmopathy did not develop within 18 months of follow-up. Study-level findings and limits: The model predicted progression of ophthalmopathy with a sensitivity of 60% to 71%, and its specificity was about 73%. The authors also found most expanded thyroid clonotypes above 0.001 frequency in blood.

Recruitment covered hyperthyroidism patients aged 18 to 65 whose new diagnosis was of under 2 months' duration. This clonotype was recorded at least ten times. The antigen is not known. The authors amplified TCR beta CDR3 regions, and they did so from RNA transcripts for repertoire sequencing. A first-round RT-PCR used HTBI primers, followed by a second-round multiplex PCR. TCRdb re-analysed the multiplex PCR reads in MiXCR, keeping a single row per CDR3 protein. The data hold around 1,000,000 distinct CDR3 sequences, with about 40% observed a single time. This CDR3 has 11 amino acids. Germline V gene sequence: CDR1 SQVTM, CDR2 ANQGSEA. V lost 5 bases, J lost 6 bases, and 11 bases lay in between.

The TCR sequence derives from an adult man with Graves' hyperthyroidism. Sequencing was done on a sample of peripheral blood or thyroid tissue (not recorded which). V and J are TRBV29-1 and TRBJ2-7, with D unclear. The CDR3 sequence: CSVIDLLEQYF. The CDR3 nucleotides read TGCAGCGTTATAGACCTGCTCGAGCAGTACTTC.